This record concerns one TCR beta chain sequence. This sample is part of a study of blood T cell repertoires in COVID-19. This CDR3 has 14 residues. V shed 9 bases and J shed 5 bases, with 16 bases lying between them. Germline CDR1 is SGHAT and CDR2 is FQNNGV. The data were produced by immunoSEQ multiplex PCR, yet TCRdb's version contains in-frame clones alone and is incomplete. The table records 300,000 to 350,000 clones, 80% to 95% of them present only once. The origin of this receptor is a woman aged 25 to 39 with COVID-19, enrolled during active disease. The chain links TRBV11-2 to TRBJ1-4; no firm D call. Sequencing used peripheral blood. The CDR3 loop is CARPFRGYNEKLFF. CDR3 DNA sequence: TGTGCCAGACCCTTTAGAGGGTACAATGAAAAACTGTTTTTT.